Presented here are 21 T cell receptor beta chains from one specimen sequenced in a study of identical twins (TCRdb year 2016). The library relied on 5' RACE. The run used an Illumina HiSeq 2000. In-frame beta chains were kept once TCRdb had trimmed the public reads at Q25 with fastp and called clones with MiXCR. Each entry is one CDR3 protein sequence, shown with its most common DNA and genes. The sample yields about 1.7 million distinct CDR3 sequences; under 35% were counted once. Over 0.25% of the sample belongs to the ten largest clones. Sequences were obtained from cord blood. All receptors come from a newborn girl in good health.

This chain connects TRBV2 to TRBJ2-7, with TRBD2 matching over 12 bases. Germline V gene lookup returns CDR1 SNHLY and CDR2 FYNNEI. This CDR3 is 14 amino acids long. J lost 7 bases, V lost 4 bases, and 5 bases had no gene match. CDR3 nucleotides: TGTGCCAGCAGTGGGACTAGCGGGGTCCATGAGCAGTACTTC. Translating it yields CASSGTSGVHEQYF.

The genes are TRBV2 and TRBJ2-3; 14 bases map to TRBD2. V shed 6 bases, J shed 6 bases, and the junction held 5 bases outside the gene matches. CDR1 is SNHLY and CDR2 is FYNNEI in the germline V gene. There are 15 residues in the CDR3. The CDR3 is CASRETSGRVDTQYF. The CDR3 DNA is TGTGCCAGCAGAGAGACTAGCGGGAGGGTTGATACGCAGTATTTT.

Ten or more counts support this clonotype. The V gene is TRBV10-3, the J gene TRBJ2-7, with a possible D match to TRBD1 (5 bases). V lost 0 bases to trimming and J lost 2 bases, with 5 bases between them. CDR3 size: 13 residues. The germline CDR1 and CDR2 sequences are ENHRY and SYGVKD. The CDR3 DNA sequence: TGTGCCATCAGTGAGTCGGACACCTACGAGCAGTACTTC. Translated: CAISESDTYEQYF.

This clonotype was seen only a few times. V and J are TRBV5-1 and TRBJ2-3; 8 nucleotides line up with TRBD2. CDR1 and CDR2 from the germline V gene are SGHRS and YFSETQ. V was clipped by 5 bases and J by 5 bases; unmatched bases: 7. This CDR3 is built from 14 residues. The CDR3 DNA follows: TGCGCCAGCAGTAGCGGGAAACTGAAAGATACGCAGTATTTT. Its translation: CASSSGKLKDTQYF. The whole variable domain, filled in from reference TRBV5-1 and TRBJ2-3, reads KAGVTQTPRYLIKTRGQQVTLSCSPISGHRSVSWYQQTPGQGLQFLFEYFSETQRNKGNFPGRFSGRQFSNSRSEMNVSTLELGDSALYLCASSSGKLKDTQYFGPGTRLTVL.

The chain joins TRBV11-2 to TRBJ1-1; D gene uncertain. CDR1 and CDR2 from the germline V gene are SGHAT and FQNNGV. This CDR3 comprises 15 residues. Between the trimmed V and J ends, which lost 3 bases and 1 base, there was a span of 12 bases. The CDR3 is CASSFLSSSNTEAFF. The DNA for the CDR3 is TGTGCCAGCAGCTTTTTGTCCAGCTCGAACACTGAAGCTTTCTTT.

In this sample, this clonotype turned up once. The chain joins TRBV4-1 to TRBJ1-1; D perhaps matches TRBD1 (5 bases). Germline CDR1 is MGHRA and CDR2 is YSYEKL. Between the trimmed V and J ends, which lost 0 bases and 6 bases, there was a span of 14 bases. This CDR3 is 15 amino acids long. CDR3 DNA: TGCGCCAGCAGCCAAGATGGGTCAGGGCCCTCTGAAGCTTTCTTT. Amino acid sequence: CASSQDGSGPSEAFF.

This clonotype was detected a few times. V usage is TRBV4-1 and J usage is TRBJ2-4, with 9 nucleotides matching TRBD1. The end of the DNA aligns better with TRBJ2-7, so the J call may be wrong. The length of the CDR3 is 15 residues. Germline CDR1 and CDR2: MGHRA and YSYEKL. The DNA of the CDR3 is TGCGCCAGCAGCCAAGCCCCGGACAGGGGCAACGAGCAGTACTTC. It codes for CASSQAPDRGNEQYF.

The chain uses TRBV27 and TRBJ1-5; no definite D call. The CDR3 contains 15 residues. With 5 bases removed from V and 3 bases from J, the gap between germline ends came to 14 bases. Germline lookup yields CDR1 MNHEY and CDR2 SMNVEV (reference sequence). As DNA, the CDR3 is TGTGCCAGCAGTCCGGAGGGAAAGCCCAATCAGCCCCAGCATTTT. Translating it yields CASSPEGKPNQPQHF.

In this sample, this clonotype turned up a few times. This CDR3 is CSARDWQIGPYEQYF. The CDR3 coding sequence is TGCAGTGCTAGAGATTGGCAGATCGGGCCCTACGAGCAGTACTTC. The chain links TRBV20-1 to TRBJ2-7; D call uncertain. Germline V gene sequence: CDR1 DFQATT, CDR2 SNEGSKA (reference sequence). Trimming cost V 0 bases and J 2 bases, with 14 bases left between them. This CDR3 comprises 15 residues.

The V call is TRBV12-3 or TRBV12-4, the J call TRBJ2-3; the D gene is possibly TRBD2 (6 bases). There are 20 residues in the CDR3. V shed 4 bases and J shed 2 bases, with 28 bases lying between them. DNA of the CDR3: TGTGCCAGCAGTTCCTGGTCTAGGTGGGGGGTCGAGTCCTACACAGATACGCAGTATTTT. Translating it yields CASSSWSRWGVESYTDTQYF.

This chain joins TRBV12-3 or TRBV12-4 and TRBJ1-1; maybe TRBD1 (5 bases). CDR3 length: 15 residues. Trimming left V 2 bases short and J 1 base short, with 11 bases between. CDR3 region: CASSLQRQRNTEAFF. In DNA, the CDR3 is TGTGCCAGCAGTTTACAACGACAGCGGAACACTGAAGCTTTCTTT.

This clonotype appeared a few times. V usage is TRBV5-6 and J usage is TRBJ2-4; possibly TRBD1 or TRBD2 for D (5 bases each). The CDR3 contains 16 residues. V shed 0 bases and J shed 4 bases, with 14 bases lying between them. The V gene's germline CDR1 is SGHDT and CDR2 YYEEEE. CDR3 sequence reads: CASSLVRDPDKNIQYF. The CDR3 nucleotides read TGTGCCAGCAGCTTGGTAAGGGACCCCGATAAAAACATTCAGTACTTC.

This clonotype was recorded a few times. The CDR3 nucleotides read TGTGCCAGCAGCCAGGCCTTTCGGGGAAACATTCAGTACTTC. It codes for CASSQAFRGNIQYF. The chain has TRBV7-2 and TRBJ2-4, with a weak D call TRBD2 (5 bases). Trimming took 5 bases from V and 6 from J, leaving 14 bases between them. CDR3 length: 14 amino acids. Germline CDR1 SGHTA, CDR2 FQGNSA.

A few counts support this clonotype. The chain carries TRBV7-8 and TRBJ2-7; D not certain. The CDR3 has 13 residues. Trimming removed 1 base at V and 3 bases at J, with 7 bases between. Germline V gene sequence: CDR1 SGHVS, CDR2 FQNEAQ. For the CDR3, the DNA is TGTGCCAGCAGCTTAGAATCCCTCTACGAGCAGTACTTC. Residues: CASSLESLYEQYF.

In this sample, this clonotype turned up many times. The CDR3 sequence: CASSLGQNSNQPQHF. The CDR3 region has the DNA TGTGCCAGCAGCCTTGGGCAGAATAGCAATCAGCCCCAGCATTTT. The gene calls are TRBV7-2 and TRBJ1-5; D call uncertain. The CDR3 runs 15 residues. Trimming removed 5 bases at V and 0 bases at J, with 11 bases between. The germline gives CDR1 SGHTA, CDR2 FQGNSA. Complete variable domain (other parts from reference TRBV7-2 and TRBJ1-5): GAGVSQSPSNKVTEKGKDVELRCDPISGHTALYWYRQSLGQGLEFLIYFQGNSAPDKSGLPSDRFSAERTGGSVSTLTIQRTQQEDSAVYLCASSLGQNSNQPQHFGDGTRLSIL.

The chain has TRBV20-1 and TRBJ1-5; 7 positions match TRBD1. With 1 base clipped from V and 5 bases from J, the junction kept 5 bases outside the gene matches. This CDR3 has 14 residues. Germline CDR1 and CDR2: DFQATT and SNEGSKA (reference sequence). CDR3 in DNA: TGCAGTGCTAGAGCCCGGGACAGCTATCAGCCCCAGCATTTT. It is translated as CSARARDSYQPQHF.

This clonotype was observed a handful of times. V gene TRBV6-5 combines with J gene TRBJ2-7; the match to TRBD1 covers 7 bases. The trim removed 8 bases at V and 0 bases at J, leaving 4 bases unmatched. The CDR3 has 13 residues. Germline CDR1 MNHEY, CDR2 SVGAGI. CDR3 in amino acids: CASQQGRSYEQYF. As DNA, the CDR3 is TGTGCCAGCCAACAGGGGCGCTCCTACGAGCAGTACTTC.

Only a few counts were recorded for this clonotype. The chain recombines TRBV4-2 with TRBJ2-7; the D is unclear. This CDR3 is built from 14 residues. Germline V gene data show CDR1 as LGHNA and CDR2 as YNFKEQ. V was cut by 0 bases and J by 9 bases, with 15 bases left in between. CDR3 residues: CASSQDMTGWRQYF. CDR3 bases: TGTGCCAGCAGCCAAGATATGACCGGGTGGCGGCAGTACTTC.

This clonotype was recorded a few times. The chain is built from TRBV20-1 and TRBJ1-1; a weak D match, TRBD1 (6 bases). The CDR3 length is 15 residues. Deletions cut 1 base from V and 0 bases from J, with 12 bases between. Looked up from germline, CDR1 is DFQATT and CDR2 is SNEGSKA (reference sequence). In DNA form, the CDR3 reads TGCAGTGCTAGAGGTCAGGGGAGGCTGAACACTGAAGCTTTCTTT. Amino acid sequence: CSARGQGRLNTEAFF.

The gene calls are TRBV6-5 and TRBJ2-5; TRBD1 agrees at 7 bases. From germline, CDR1 is MNHEY and CDR2 SVGAGI. V lost 7 bases and J lost 3; bases outside the gene matches: 11. The CDR3 sequence is 15 residues long. The CDR3 spells CASMDVIGTEETQYF. The CDR3 bases are TGTGCCAGCATGGACGTTATCGGGACAGAAGAGACCCAGTACTTC.

The chain joins TRBV2 to TRBJ2-7; the match to TRBD1 covers 7 bases. CDR3 length: 13 amino acids. The germline V gene encodes CDR1 SNHLY and CDR2 FYNNEI. V was clipped by 7 bases and J by 7 bases; unmatched bases: 10. CDR3 sequence (DNA): TGTGCCAGCATATTTAGGGGGCTCGCTGAGCAGTACTTC. Its protein is CASIFRGLAEQYF.